A single TCR beta chain is shown here with its context. The CDR3 loop spans 15 amino acids. The trim removed 4 bases at V and 4 bases at J, leaving 8 bases unmatched. CDR1 is SGHNT, CDR2 YENEEA, per germline. The data stem from a study of blood T cell repertoires in COVID-19. Study-level information: From the United States, Italy and Spain came samples of acute and convalescent COVID-19. From T cells, B-cell-depleted T cells, or PBMCs came the material, which was cDNA or gDNA.

In the source study's methods: Reference gene primer amplification yielded estimated nucleated cell counts. Profiling relied on immunoSEQ multiplex PCR, and the TCRdb table lists in-frame clones only, not all of them. V and J calls plus clone size are reproduced from that table; the DNA served to infer D and trimming. This sample has 150,000 to 200,000 clones, with about 75% found just once. V and J are TRBV11-3 and TRBJ2-7; 9 bases agree with TRBD2. The material sequenced was peripheral blood. The source is a woman aged 70 to 79 with acute or convalescent COVID-19. This CDR3 reads CASSSGLAPGYEQYF. CDR3 DNA sequence: TGTGCCAGCAGCTCGGGACTAGCTCCCGGGTACGAGCAGTACTTC.